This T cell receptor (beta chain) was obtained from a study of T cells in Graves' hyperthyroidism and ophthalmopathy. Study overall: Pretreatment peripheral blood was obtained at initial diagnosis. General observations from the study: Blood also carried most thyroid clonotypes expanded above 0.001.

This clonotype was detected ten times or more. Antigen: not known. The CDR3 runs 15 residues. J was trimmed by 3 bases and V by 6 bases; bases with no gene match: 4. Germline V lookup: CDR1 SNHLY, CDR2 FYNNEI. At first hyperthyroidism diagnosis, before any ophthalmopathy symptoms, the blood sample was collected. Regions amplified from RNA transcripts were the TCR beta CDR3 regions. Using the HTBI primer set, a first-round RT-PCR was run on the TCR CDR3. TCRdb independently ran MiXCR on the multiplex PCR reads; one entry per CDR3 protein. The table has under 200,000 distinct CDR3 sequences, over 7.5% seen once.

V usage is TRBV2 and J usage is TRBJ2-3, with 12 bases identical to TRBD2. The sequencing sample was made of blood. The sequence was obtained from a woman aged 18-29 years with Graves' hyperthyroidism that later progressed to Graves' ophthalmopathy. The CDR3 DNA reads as TGTGCCAGCAGGGAGACTAGCGGGAGTACAGATACGCAGTATTTT. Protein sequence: CASRETSGSTDTQYF.